The 8 T cell receptor beta chains below all came from one sample that was sequenced in a study of CD8 T cells in ankylosing spondylitis. In TCRdb, the 5' RACE reads were re-called with MiXCR into one record per CDR3 protein. The profile shows some 340,000 distinct CDR3 sequences, over 12% of them singletons. The source material was blood, either unsorted or a sorted T cell fraction (not recorded which). Source of these receptors: a male donor with ankylosing spondylitis or in good health (not recorded which).

The chain combines TRBV3-1 with TRBJ2-1; D is possibly TRBD2 (5 bases). This CDR3 is built from 15 residues. Germline lookup yields CDR1 LGHDT and CDR2 YNNKEL (reference sequence). The V end was cut by 2 bases, the J end by 7 bases, with 15 bases between. CDR3 protein: CASSQRPAAGNEQFF. The CDR3 DNA is TGTGCCAGCAGCCAACGCCCAGCGGCCGGGAATGAGCAGTTCTTC.

The chain links TRBV5-4 to TRBJ2-1; 12 nucleotides agree with TRBD1. V shed 4 bases, J shed 7 bases, and the junction held 6 bases outside the gene matches. The CDR3 is made up of 15 amino acids. In germline, CDR1 is SGHNT, CDR2 YYREEE (reference sequence). The DNA for the CDR3 is TGTGCCAGCAGCCCCCGGGACAGGGGGCCTAATGAGCAGTTCTTC. Translating gives CASSPRDRGPNEQFF.

This clonotype has only a few counts. V usage is TRBV12-3 or TRBV12-4 and J usage is TRBJ2-2; 8 nucleotides match TRBD1. V trimming: 2 bases; J trimming: 5 bases; junction bases outside the gene matches: 10. This CDR3 contains 17 residues. The CDR3 DNA reads TGTGCCAGCAGTTTAACCGTACAGGGGGTAGGAACCGGGGAGCTGTTTTTT. Its translation is CASSLTVQGVGTGELFF.

The chain recombines TRBV27 with TRBJ2-5; 11 bases are shared with TRBD1. This CDR3 region has 15 residues. Germline assignment: CDR1 MNHEY and CDR2 SMNVEV (reference sequence). Unmatched junction bases numbered 8, after V lost 6 bases and J lost 5 bases. The CDR3 DNA sequence: TGTGCCAGCAGCCACGGACAGGGGGCTCGGGAGACCCAGTACTTC. Its translation: CASSHGQGARETQYF.

The chain has TRBV4-2 and TRBJ2-7; D call uncertain. CDR3 length: 16 amino acids. The V end lost 0 bases, the J end lost 2 bases, and 14 bases lay between the germline ends. Germline V gene sequence: CDR1 LGHNA, CDR2 YNFKEQ. The CDR3 region is CASSQESGSTAYEQYF. In nucleotides, the CDR3 is TGTGCCAGCAGCCAAGAATCCGGGTCTACAGCCTACGAGCAGTACTTC.

This clonotype was seen a few times. This chain joins TRBV12-3 or TRBV12-4 and TRBJ1-4; no clear D. The CDR3 consists of 14 residues. The V gene lost 3 bases and the J gene lost 2 bases, with 7 bases spanning the gap. CDR3 nucleotides: TGTGCCAGCAGTTTGGGGTGGACTAATGAAAAACTGTTTTTT. Protein: CASSLGWTNEKLFF.

This clonotype has more than one count but fewer than ten. CDR3 sequence: CAISSGGPYNEQFF. CDR3 bases: TGTGCCATCAGTAGCGGGGGCCCCTACAATGAGCAGTTCTTC. This rearrangement joins TRBV10-3 to TRBJ2-1, with 8 bases that match TRBD2. Germline assignment: CDR1 ENHRY and CDR2 SYGVKD. V shed 5 bases, J shed 2 bases, and the junction held 2 bases outside the gene matches. This CDR3 has 14 amino acids.

This chain uses TRBV11-1 with TRBJ2-3; D may match TRBD1 or TRBD2 (5 bases each). V lost 8 bases and J lost 7, with 13 bases in between. The germline CDR1 and CDR2 sequences are SGHAT and FQDESV (reference sequence). This CDR3 spans 12 amino acids. As DNA, the CDR3 is TGTGCCAGCCTAGGGGAGAGCAATACGCAGTATTTT. Encoded protein: CASLGESNTQYF.